This T cell receptor beta chain was obtained from a study of blood T cell repertoires in COVID-19. As originally analysed: Amplified reference gene primers provided the basis for estimating nucleated cell counts. TCRdb's table, derived via immunoSEQ multiplex PCR, lists solely in-frame clones and lacks some. V and J calls and clone size are copied from that table; D and trimming were computed from the DNA. The sample lists over 80,000 clones; approximately 91% were seen once. The CDR3 extends over 14 amino acids. CDR1 is SGHDT and CDR2 is YYEEEE in the germline V gene. V gave up 2 bases and J gave up 0 bases, with 9 bases separating them.

The sample taken for sequencing was peripheral blood. This sequence joins TRBV5-6 and TRBJ2-7; D possibly corresponds to TRBD1 (5 bases). This TCR came from a human donor with active COVID-19. The donor label of this sample is uncertain. In nucleotides, the CDR3 is TGTGCCAGCAGCTTACAGGCCCGCTCCTACGAGCAGTACTTC. It yields the protein CASSLQARSYEQYF.